The next 26 T cell receptor beta chains were all read from a single sample in a study of shared clonotypes between healthy human individuals. Method: immunoSEQ multiplex PCR; TCRdb's copy keeps in-frame clones and lacks some. The sample has about 580,000 clones, roughly 98% seen once. Positively selected for CCR7, the CD45RO-negative cells used as naive CD8 cells excluded terminally differentiated effector memory CD45RA+ cells. The sample comprised naive CD8+ T cells sorted from blood. These receptors all stem from a man aged 25 to 40 in good health.

The chain has TRBV11-2 and TRBJ2-7, with TRBD1 identical over 10 bases. This CDR3 has 15 residues. V lost 5 bases and J lost 7; bases outside the gene matches: 11. The germline V gene encodes CDR1 SGHAT and CDR2 FQNNGV. The CDR3 is CASSLGTGAIREQYF. The CDR3 nucleotides read TGTGCCAGCAGCCTCGGGACAGGGGCCATCAGGGAGCAGTACTTC.

The V gene is TRBV7-9, the J gene TRBJ1-4; TRBD1 matches at 8 bases. The germline V gene has CDR1 SEHNR and CDR2 FQNEAQ (reference sequence). The CDR3 totals 17 residues. The J segment lost 0 bases and the V segment lost 6 bases, leaving 9 bases of the junction unmatched. CDR3 DNA sequence: TGTGCCAGCAGTCCCGGGCAGGGGGCGTCAACTAATGAAAAACTGTTTTTT. Translating it yields CASSPGQGASTNEKLFF.

This clone was picked up one time. The chain is built from TRBV5-8 and TRBJ2-1, with D tentatively TRBD1 or TRBD2 (6 bases each). There are 20 residues in the CDR3. From germline, CDR1 is SGHTS and CDR2 YDEGEE. Trimming removed 6 bases at V and 0 bases at J, with 28 bases between. The CDR3 reads CASNPYGGPTPSGSYNEQFF. CDR3 sequence (DNA): TGTGCCAGCAACCCCTATGGGGGGCCTACCCCATCTGGCTCCTACAATGAGCAGTTCTTC.

The genes are TRBV7-9 and TRBJ1-1; D is unresolved. The CDR3 covers 14 residues. From germline, CDR1 is SEHNR and CDR2 FQNEAQ (reference sequence). V lost 4 bases to trimming and J lost 0 bases, with 9 bases between them. The DNA for the CDR3 is TGTGCCAGCAGCTCAGCGGGAGTGAACACTGAAGCTTTCTTT. Translation gives CASSSAGVNTEAFF.

This chain links TRBV27 with TRBJ1-5; D gene ambiguous. V gave up 5 bases and J gave up 7 bases, with 12 bases separating them. The CDR3 runs to 13 residues. The germline CDR1 and CDR2 sequences are MNHEY and SMNVEV (reference sequence). CDR3 sequence: CASSPLDGQPQHF. Written as DNA, the CDR3 is TGTGCCAGCAGTCCTCTGGATGGCCAGCCCCAGCATTTT.

This chain connects TRBV29-1 to TRBJ2-5; D call uncertain. The CDR3 has 14 amino acids. Germline values: CDR1 SQVTM, CDR2 ANQGSEA. With 3 bases removed from V and 5 bases from J, the gap between germline ends came to 16 bases. This CDR3 is CSVDSPERRETQYF. The CDR3, as DNA: TGCAGCGTTGACTCCCCGGAGAGGCGGGAGACCCAGTACTTC.

The rearrangement links TRBV19 to TRBJ2-1, with 8 bases matching TRBD1. With 1 base clipped from V and 9 bases from J, the junction kept 11 bases outside the gene matches. The germline V gene encodes CDR1 LNHDA and CDR2 SQIVND (reference sequence). The CDR3 totals 16 residues. Here the CDR3 reads CASSIVGQGAYSEQFF. DNA for the CDR3: TGTGCCAGTAGTATAGTTGGGCAGGGGGCATATTCTGAGCAGTTCTTC.

As for this clone: This specimen includes other DNA sequences encoding the same CDR3. V is TRBV2 and J is TRBJ2-1; the D gene is possibly TRBD2 (6 bases). Deletions cut 3 bases from V and 7 bases from J, with 10 bases between. Germline V gene data show CDR1 as SNHLY and CDR2 as FYNNEI. The CDR3 sequence is 13 residues long. The CDR3 coding sequence is TGTGCCAGCAGTGAGGCTGGGGGGAATGAGCAGTTCTTC. Protein product: CASSEAGGNEQFF.

This clone came up once. The V call is TRBV27, the J call TRBJ2-1, with a tentative D call TRBD1 (6 bases). The CDR3 has 14 amino acids. V lost 5 bases and J 8 bases, leaving 16 bases between the germline ends. The germline V gene encodes CDR1 MNHEY and CDR2 SMNVEV (reference sequence). The CDR3 sequence is CASSQIHRADEQFF. The DNA for the CDR3 is TGTGCCAGCAGTCAAATCCACAGGGCCGATGAGCAGTTCTTC.

The rearrangement links TRBV6-1 to TRBJ1-5, with D possibly TRBD1 on 6 matching bases. The germline CDR1 and CDR2 sequences are MNHNS and SASEGT. V lost 2 bases, J lost 1 base, and 9 bases lay in between. CDR3 size: 15 residues. CDR3 sequence (DNA): TGTGCCAGCAGTGAAAGGGGGACGAGCAATCAGCCCCAGCATTTT. Translating gives CASSERGTSNQPQHF.

This chain joins TRBV7-9 and TRBJ2-7; no definite D call. Germline CDR1 is SEHNR and CDR2 is FQNEAQ (reference sequence). The CDR3 spans 13 residues. V lost 5 bases and J lost 3, with 11 bases in between. The CDR3, as DNA: TGTGCCAGCAGCCCGGCTACGGACTACGAGCAGTACTTC. As protein: CASSPATDYEQYF.

The V gene is TRBV6-1, the J gene TRBJ2-7; unclear D gene. This CDR3 spans 13 amino acids. The V gene's germline CDR1 is MNHNS and CDR2 SASEGT. The V end was cut by 3 bases, the J end by 2 bases, with 8 bases between. CDR3 protein: CASSEAKAYEQYF. The CDR3 coding sequence is TGTGCCAGCAGTGAGGCTAAAGCCTACGAGCAGTACTTC.

This chain connects TRBV11-2 to TRBJ2-7; D gene ambiguous. The CDR3 loop spans 14 amino acids. Germline-derived CDR1 and CDR2 are SGHAT and FQNNGV. V lost 5 bases, J lost 3 bases, and 14 bases lay in between. CDR3 sequence reads: CASSPSGPYYEQYF. The CDR3 DNA sequence: TGTGCCAGCAGCCCCTCCGGGCCTTACTACGAGCAGTACTTC. Supplemented by reference TRBV11-2 and TRBJ2-7, the full variable domain reads EAGVAQSPRYKIIEKRQSVAFWCNPISGHATLYWYQQILGQGPKLLIQFQNNGVVDDSQLPKDRFSAERLKGVDSTLKIQPAKLEDSAVYLCASSPSGPYYEQYFGPGTRLTVT.

The chain joins TRBV27 to TRBJ2-5; D is ambiguous. Germline lookup yields CDR1 MNHEY and CDR2 SMNVEV (reference sequence). V was trimmed by 8 bases and J by 3 bases, leaving 19 bases between them. There are 15 residues in the CDR3. CDR3 DNA: TGTGCCAGCTCCCCCGGAGAAGGCGGAGAAGAGACCCAGTACTTC. This gives the protein CASSPGEGGEETQYF.

This clone was seen once. The chain joins TRBV7-9 to TRBJ1-4; D unresolved. This CDR3 has 14 residues. The V end lost 7 bases, the J end lost 0 bases, and 9 bases lay between the germline ends. Germline-derived CDR1 and CDR2 are SEHNR and FQNEAQ (reference sequence). The CDR3 protein is CASNDGSTNEKLFF. CDR3 nucleotides: TGTGCCAGCAACGACGGCTCAACTAATGAAAAACTGTTTTTT.

This CDR3 reads CASSPGNFREQYF. CDR3 bases: TGTGCCAGCAGCCCGGGTAACTTTCGCGAGCAGTACTTC. The chain combines TRBV5-6 with TRBJ2-7; no clear D. Trimming removed 4 bases from V and 6 bases from J, with 14 bases in between. CDR3 length: 13 residues. Germline values: CDR1 SGHDT, CDR2 YYEEEE. The entire variable domain, with the rest obtained from reference TRBV5-6 and TRBJ2-7, is as follows: DAGVTQSPTHLIKTRGQQVTLRCSPKSGHDTVSWYQQALGQGPQFIFQYYEEEERQRGNFPDRFSGHQFPNYSSELNVNALLLGDSALYLCASSPGNFREQYFGPGTRLTVT.

This chain joins TRBV4-3 and TRBJ1-3; no clear D gene. V shed 1 base and J shed 0 bases, with 7 bases lying between them. From germline, CDR1 is LGHNA and CDR2 YSLEER. CDR3 size: 15 residues. The CDR3 coding sequence is TGCGCCAGCAGCCAAGGACTCCACTCTGGAAACACCATATATTTT. Translating gives CASSQGLHSGNTIYF.

The CDR3 loop is CASSVSGTALYEQYF. CDR3 in DNA: TGTGCCAGCAGCGTTAGCGGGACAGCGCTCTACGAGCAGTACTTC. The J gene is TRBJ2-7, the V gene TRBV9; D is possibly TRBD2 (8 bases). The CDR3 is 15 residues long. The ends were cut back, 2 bases at V and 3 bases at J, with 15 bases in the middle. CDR1 and CDR2 (germline): SGDLS, YYNGEE.

The rearrangement joins TRBV5-6 to TRBJ2-5; unclear D gene. CDR1 and CDR2 (germline): SGHDT, YYEEEE. The CDR3 spans 17 residues. With 0 bases removed from V and 3 bases from J, the gap between germline ends came to 18 bases. CDR3 sequence reads: CASSLGSRVTLKETQYF. CDR3 nucleotide sequence: TGTGCCAGCAGCTTGGGCTCTAGAGTGACTCTCAAAGAGACCCAGTACTTC.

V is TRBV4-3 and J is TRBJ2-7; 13 bases match TRBD2. CDR1 is LGHNA and CDR2 is YSLEER in the germline V gene. V shed 3 bases and J 4 bases; nucleotides not matched to a gene: 3. This CDR3 is 15 amino acids long. The CDR3, as DNA: TGCGCCAGCAGCCACGGACTAGCGGGGGTTTACGAGCAGTACTTC. Amino acids: CASSHGLAGVYEQYF.

V is TRBV27 and J is TRBJ2-1; possibly TRBD1 for D (5 bases). Trimming removed 4 bases at V and 8 bases at J, with 15 bases between. Per the germline V gene, CDR1 is MNHEY and CDR2 is SMNVEV (reference sequence). This CDR3 comprises 14 residues. DNA for the CDR3: TGTGCCAGCAGTTACACCTCCAGGGTGGATGAGCAGTTCTTC. It yields the protein CASSYTSRVDEQFF.

This clone showed up just once. The CDR3 DNA follows: TGTGCCAGCAGTCTCCGAGGCAGGGCCAGAACCGGGGAGCTGTTTTTT. It encodes CASSLRGRARTGELFF. The chain is built from TRBV28 and TRBJ2-2, with D perhaps matching TRBD1 (5 bases). There are 16 residues in the CDR3. Germline assignment: CDR1 MDHEN and CDR2 SYDVKM. V was cut by 5 bases and J by 5 bases, with 18 bases left in between.

The V and J genes are TRBV29-1 and TRBJ2-6; 8 bases map to TRBD2. The CDR3 has 14 residues. The V gene end was trimmed by 6 bases and the J gene end by 2 bases; junction bases not matched to a gene: 3. Per the germline V gene, CDR1 is SQVTM and CDR2 is ANQGSEA. CDR3 bases: TGCAGCGTGACGACTAGCGCTGGGGCCAACGTCCTGACTTTC. Translated: CSVTTSAGANVLTF.

J is TRBJ2-7 and V is TRBV27; 8 positions match TRBD1. This CDR3 has 13 residues. The ends lost 5 bases at V and 7 bases at J; junction bases unmatched: 7. The germline V gene encodes CDR1 MNHEY and CDR2 SMNVEV (reference sequence). The CDR3 sequence is CASSPWTGREQYF. As DNA, the CDR3 is TGTGCCAGCAGTCCATGGACAGGGCGGGAGCAGTACTTC.

The gene calls are TRBV27 and TRBJ2-7; 10 nucleotides agree with TRBD1. The CDR3 is 17 residues long. Per germline, CDR1 MNHEY and CDR2 SMNVEV (reference sequence). Trimming cost V 2 bases and J 2 bases; bases outside gene matches: 9. The CDR3 bases are TGTGCCAGCAGTTTAATAGACCGCGGGACAGGGGCCTACGAGCAGTACTTC. Translated, it gives CASSLIDRGTGAYEQYF.

This sequence joins TRBV7-9 and TRBJ2-1, with D possibly being TRBD2 (6 bases). Trimming left V 5 bases short and J 3 bases short, with 11 bases between. The germline CDR1 and CDR2 sequences are SEHNR and FQNEAQ (reference sequence). The CDR3 consists of 14 residues. The CDR3 here is CASSGIADYNEQFF. The CDR3 DNA follows: TGTGCCAGCAGCGGGATAGCGGACTACAATGAGCAGTTCTTC.